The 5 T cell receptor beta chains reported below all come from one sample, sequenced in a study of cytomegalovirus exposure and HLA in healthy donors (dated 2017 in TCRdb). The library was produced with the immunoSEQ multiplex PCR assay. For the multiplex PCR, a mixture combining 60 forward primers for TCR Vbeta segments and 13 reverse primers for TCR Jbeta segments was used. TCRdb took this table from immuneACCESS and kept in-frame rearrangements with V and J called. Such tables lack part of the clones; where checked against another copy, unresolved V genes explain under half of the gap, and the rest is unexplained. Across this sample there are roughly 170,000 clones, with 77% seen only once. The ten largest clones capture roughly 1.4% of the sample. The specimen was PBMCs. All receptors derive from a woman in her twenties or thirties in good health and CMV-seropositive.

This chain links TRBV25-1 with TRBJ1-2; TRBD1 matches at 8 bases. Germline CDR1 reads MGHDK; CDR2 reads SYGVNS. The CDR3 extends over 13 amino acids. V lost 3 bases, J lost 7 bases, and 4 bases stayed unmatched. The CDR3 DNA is TGTGCCAGCAGTGACAGGGGGCTCGGTGGCTACACCTTC. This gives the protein CASSDRGLGGYTF.

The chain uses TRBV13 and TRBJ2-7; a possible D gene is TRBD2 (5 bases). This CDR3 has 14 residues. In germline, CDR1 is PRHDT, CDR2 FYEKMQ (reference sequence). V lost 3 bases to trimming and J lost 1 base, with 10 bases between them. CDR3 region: CASSFRRDSYEQYF. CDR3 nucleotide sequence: TGTGCCAGCAGCTTCCGACGGGATTCCTACGAGCAGTACTTC.

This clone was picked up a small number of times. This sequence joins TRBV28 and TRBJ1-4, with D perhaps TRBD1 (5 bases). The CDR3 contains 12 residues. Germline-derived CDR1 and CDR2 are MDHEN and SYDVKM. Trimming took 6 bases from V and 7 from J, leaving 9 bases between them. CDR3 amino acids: CASRGTLEKLFF. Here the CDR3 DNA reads TGTGCCAGCAGGGGGACTCTTGAAAAACTGTTTTTT.

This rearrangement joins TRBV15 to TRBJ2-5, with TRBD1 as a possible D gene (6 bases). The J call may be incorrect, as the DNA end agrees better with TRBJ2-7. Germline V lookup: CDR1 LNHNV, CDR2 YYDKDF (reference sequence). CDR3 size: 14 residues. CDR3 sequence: CATSSRTASYEQYF. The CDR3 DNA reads TGTGCCACCAGCAGTAGGACAGCTTCCTACGAGCAGTACTTC.

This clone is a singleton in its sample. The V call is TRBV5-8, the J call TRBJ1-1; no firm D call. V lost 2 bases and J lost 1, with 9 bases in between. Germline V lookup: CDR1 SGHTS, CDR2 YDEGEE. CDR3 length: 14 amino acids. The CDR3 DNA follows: TGTGCCAGCAGCTTAACTCAACCGAACACTGAAGCTTTCTTT. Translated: CASSLTQPNTEAFF.